This entry features one T cell receptor (beta chain) sequence. The data were taken from a study of blood T cell repertoires in COVID-19. Study as a whole: Spain, Italy and the United States supplied samples that represented acute and convalescent COVID-19.

CDR3 size: 18 residues. Germline CDR1 is SEHNR and CDR2 is FQNEAQ (reference sequence). V lost 4 bases, J lost 3 bases, and 14 bases stayed unmatched. TCRdb's table, derived via immunoSEQ multiplex PCR, lists solely in-frame clones and lacks some. The data contain 200,000 to 250,000 clones, about 82% of them singletons. All recovered Cohort 3 donors got two negative PCRs, got clearance, or saw symptom resolution. The TCR comes from a woman aged 45-65 years who had recovered from COVID-19. This chain uses TRBV7-9 with TRBJ1-2; 10 bases match TRBD1. Source material: PBMCs or T cells enriched from blood (not recorded which). The CDR3 bases are TGTGCCAGCAGCTACCGGGACAGGGGCCTCGGACTTGACTATGGCTACACCTTC. This gives the protein CASSYRDRGLGLDYGYTF.